This T cell receptor (beta chain) was recorded in a study of shared clonotypes between healthy human individuals. Study background: Each donor's CD8 memory used one plate, CD8 naive two, each CD4 subset three.

Study-wide points: Clonotypes shared by all four sorted-subset donors had higher generation probabilities than non-shared clonotypes.

Per the study methods: For the immunoSEQ data, sequences were junction-only without quality scores, so filtering differed. TCRdb keeps only in-frame clones here, not all; method: immunoSEQ multiplex PCR. V and J calls and clone size are copied from that table; D and trimming were computed from the DNA. The sample includes roughly 2,000,000 clones, about 95% of them seen just once. V was shortened by 0 bases and J by 3 bases, with 12 bases between the two germline ends. Germline V gene data show CDR1 as GTSNPN and CDR2 as SVGIG (reference sequence). CDR3 length: 14 amino acids. As defined, naive CD8 cells were CD45RO-negative and positively selected for CCR7, with terminally differentiated effector memory CD45RA+ cells excluded. Adults of Caucasian background living in Nashville, Tennessee made up all donors. About this clone itself: Its antigen is not known.

The rearrangement joins TRBV30 to TRBJ2-7; TRBD2 is a possible D gene (5 bases). The clonotype originates from a man aged 18-30 years in good health. Specimen: naive CD8+ T cells sorted from blood. The DNA for the CDR3 is TGTGCCTGGAGTGTATCCAGCGGTTACTACGAGCAGTACTTC. Its protein is CAWSVSSGYYEQYF.